The 20 T cell receptor beta chains presented below share a single source sample, sequenced in a study of cytomegalovirus exposure and HLA in healthy donors (dated 2017 in TCRdb). The library relied on the immunoSEQ multiplex PCR assay. The immuneACCESS repertoire file appears here via TCRdb, limited to in-frame rearrangements. These files lack a portion of the clones; in checked studies, under half of the deficit traces to unresolved V genes, and the cause of the others is not known. This sample comprises 150,000 to 200,000 clones, 80% to 90% of them detected only once. Together, the top ten hold around 1.2% of the sample. The material sequenced was PBMCs. These receptors were collected from a woman in her thirties in good health and CMV-seronegative.

The V call is TRBV7-9, the J call TRBJ1-5; TRBD1 is a possible D gene (6 bases). The ends were cut back, 7 bases at V and 0 bases at J, with 19 bases in the middle. Looked up from germline, CDR1 is SEHNR and CDR2 is FQNEAQ (reference sequence). This CDR3 comprises 17 residues. The CDR3 nucleotides are TGTGCCAGCAACCTTACGACAGGCTATTATAGCAATCAGCCCCAGCATTTT. Translation: CASNLTTGYYSNQPQHF.

This clone has only one observation. The J gene is TRBJ1-3, the V gene TRBV6-1; 8 nucleotides line up with TRBD1. The CDR3 runs to 13 residues. V lost 11 bases, J lost 1 base, and 4 bases stayed unmatched. Germline CDR1 and CDR2: MNHNS and SASEGT. In DNA form, the CDR3 reads TGTGCCGCCCACAGGGGGTCTGGAAACACCATATATTTT. The encoded protein is CAAHRGSGNTIYF.

V and J are TRBV30 and TRBJ2-7; 8 bases align to TRBD1. V lost 4 bases, J lost 5 bases, and 10 bases stayed unmatched. CDR3 length: 14 residues. Per the germline V gene, CDR1 is GTSNPN and CDR2 is SVGIG (reference sequence). The CDR3: CAWNPDRVRHEQYF. The CDR3 DNA sequence: TGTGCCTGGAACCCGGACAGGGTTAGGCACGAGCAGTACTTC.

This sequence joins TRBV7-3 and TRBJ2-7; 7 positions match TRBD2. The CDR3 has 15 residues. From germline, CDR1 is SGHTA and CDR2 FQGTGA. V was clipped by 2 bases and J by 2 bases; unmatched bases: 6. The CDR3 DNA reads as TGTGCCAGCAGCTTAGGGTCGGGGGGACCCTACGAGCAGTACTTC. Protein product: CASSLGSGGPYEQYF.

V usage is TRBV10-3 and J usage is TRBJ2-4, with D perhaps TRBD2 (5 bases). V dropped 3 bases and J dropped 0 bases, with 18 bases sitting between them. The length of the CDR3 is 18 residues. Germline V gene lookup returns CDR1 ENHRY and CDR2 SYGVKD. CDR3 nucleotide sequence: TGTGCCATCAGTGAAGTAGGTGGAGGAGACCTAGCCAAAAACATTCAGTACTTC. Encoded protein: CAISEVGGGDLAKNIQYF.

The sample holds one count of this clone. V gene TRBV28 combines with J gene TRBJ1-1; 12 bases are shared with TRBD1. Germline V gene sequence: CDR1 MDHEN, CDR2 SYDVKM. Losses at the gene ends were 4 bases for V and 1 base for J; bases not matched to a gene: 4. The CDR3 sequence is 16 residues long. This CDR3 is CASSSGQGAWNTEAFF. The CDR3 bases are TGTGCCAGCAGTTCGGGACAGGGGGCATGGAACACTGAAGCTTTCTTT. The complete variable domain, with remaining parts taken from reference TRBV28 and TRBJ1-1, reads DVKVTQSSRYLVKRTGEKVFLECVQDMDHENMFWYRQDPGLGLRLIYFSYDVKMKEKGDIPEGYSVSREKKERFSLILESASTNQTSMYLCASSSGQGAWNTEAFFGQGTRLTVV.

This chain links TRBV7-9 with TRBJ2-3; D uncertain. Trimming took 6 bases from V and 8 from J, leaving 9 bases between them. This CDR3 has 11 residues. CDR1 is SEHNR and CDR2 is FQNEAQ in the germline V gene (reference sequence). CDR3 in amino acids: CASSPGPTQYF. CDR3 bases: TGTGCCAGCAGTCCAGGCCCTACGCAGTATTTT.

The chain combines TRBV11-2 with TRBJ2-3; D call uncertain. The CDR3 is made up of 12 amino acids. Trimming removed 3 bases from V and 2 bases from J, with 3 bases in between. Germline-derived CDR1 and CDR2 are SGHAT and FQNNGV. For the CDR3, the DNA is TGTGCCAGCAGCTTCTCCACAGATACGCAGTATTTT. It codes for CASSFSTDTQYF.

This clone occurred a few times. The CDR3 loop is CASSLPSRDNEQFF. In nucleotides, the CDR3 is TGTGCCAGCAGCTTACCTAGCCGGGACAATGAGCAGTTCTTC. This chain uses TRBV5-4 with TRBJ2-1, with D possibly TRBD2 on 5 matching bases. Germline CDR1 is SGHNT and CDR2 is YYREEE (reference sequence). The CDR3 contains 14 residues. Trimming took 2 bases from V and 5 from J, leaving 11 bases between them.

The chain has TRBV9 and TRBJ2-5; possible D gene TRBD1, 6 bases. The CDR3 contains 14 residues. From germline, CDR1 is SGDLS and CDR2 YYNGEE. The V end lost 3 bases, the J end lost 1 base, and 10 bases lay between the germline ends. CDR3 bases: TGTGCCAGCAGCGCAGGGACAATCCAAGAGACCCAGTACTTC. Amino acid sequence: CASSAGTIQETQYF. Supplemented by reference TRBV9 and TRBJ2-5, the full variable domain reads DSGVTQTPKHLITATGQRVTLRCSPRSGDLSVYWYQQSLDQGLQFLIQYYNGEERAKGNILERFSAQQFPDLHSELNLSSLELGDSALYFCASSAGTIQETQYFGPGTRLLVL.

This chain joins TRBV27 and TRBJ2-1; D perhaps matches TRBD1 (5 bases). The CDR3 covers 14 residues. Trimming stripped 5 bases from V and 4 bases from J, with 12 bases between. Germline-derived CDR1 and CDR2 are MNHEY and SMNVEV (reference sequence). The CDR3 protein is CASSDQTEYNEQFF. The CDR3, as DNA: TGTGCCAGCAGTGACCAGACAGAATACAATGAGCAGTTCTTC.

The chain has TRBV11-3 and TRBJ2-1; tentatively, D is TRBD2 (6 bases). Trimming took 4 bases from V and 0 from J, leaving 13 bases between them. Germline loops: CDR1 SGHNT, CDR2 YENEEA. The CDR3 spans 16 residues. CDR3 loop: CASSSRGSGSYNEQFF. CDR3 sequence (DNA): TGTGCCAGCAGCTCCCGGGGGTCCGGCTCCTACAATGAGCAGTTCTTC. The full variable domain, rest sourced from reference TRBV11-3 and TRBJ2-1, is EAGVVQSPRYKIIEKKQPVAFWCNPISGHNTLYWYLQNLGQGPELLIRYENEEAVDDSQLPKDRFSAERLKGVDSTLKIQPAELGDSAVYLCASSSRGSGSYNEQFFGPGTRLTVL.

This chain joins TRBV27 and TRBJ2-3, with D maybe TRBD2 (6 bases). CDR3 length equals 12 residues. Trimming shortened V by 5 bases and J by 6 bases, and 9 bases separated the two germline ends. Germline loops: CDR1 MNHEY, CDR2 SMNVEV (reference sequence). CDR3 nucleotides: TGTGCCAGCAGTCGGAGGGGCGATACGCAGTATTTT. It yields the protein CASSRRGDTQYF.

The gene calls are TRBV28 and TRBJ2-4, with D perhaps TRBD2 (6 bases). The V end lost 5 bases, the J end lost 9 bases, and 20 bases lay between the germline ends. Per germline, CDR1 MDHEN and CDR2 SYDVKM. CDR3 length: 15 residues. CDR3 amino acids: CASSPGDFINSIQYF. DNA of the CDR3: TGTGCCAGCAGTCCGGGGGACTTCATAAACAGCATTCAGTACTTC. Combining the CDR3 with reference TRBV28 and TRBJ2-4 gives the whole variable domain DVKVTQSSRYLVKRTGEKVFLECVQDMDHENMFWYRQDPGLGLRLIYFSYDVKMKEKGDIPEGYSVSREKKERFSLILESASTNQTSMYLCASSPGDFINSIQYFGAGTRLSVL.

This clone was recorded a few times. J is TRBJ2-5 and V is TRBV30; D gene ambiguous. Germline assignment: CDR1 GTSNPN and CDR2 SVGIG (reference sequence). The CDR3 is 12 residues long. V was trimmed by 3 bases and J by 5 bases, leaving 10 bases between them. The CDR3 loop reads CAWRLNRETQYF. The CDR3, as DNA: TGTGCCTGGAGACTAAATCGGGAGACCCAGTACTTC.

The chain is built from TRBV14 and TRBJ2-1, with a weak D call TRBD2 (5 bases). Looked up from germline, CDR1 is SGHDN and CDR2 is FVKESK. The CDR3 is 16 residues long. The V gene lost 5 bases and the J gene lost 7 bases, with 21 bases spanning the gap. The chain's CDR3 is CASSSLTGKIGNEQFF. The DNA of the CDR3 is TGTGCCAGCAGCTCCCTTACGGGAAAGATCGGGAATGAGCAGTTCTTC. The full variable domain, rest sourced from reference TRBV14 and TRBJ2-1, is EAGVTQFPSHSVIEKGQTVTLRCDPISGHDNLYWYRRVMGKEIKFLLHFVKESKQDESGMPNNRFLAERTGGTYSTLKVQPAELEDSGVYFCASSSLTGKIGNEQFFGPGTRLTVL.

In this sample, this clone turned up a few times. V gene TRBV5-1 combines with J gene TRBJ2-7; 9 nucleotides agree with TRBD1. CDR3 length: 15 residues. Germline values: CDR1 SGHRS, CDR2 YFSETQ. With V trimmed by 2 bases and J by 6 bases, 9 bases remained unmatched. CDR3 nucleotides: TGCGCCAGCAGCTTTACCACAGGGGGCGCCTCCGAGCAGTACTTC. Protein: CASSFTTGGASEQYF.

This sequence joins TRBV4-1 and TRBJ2-7, with TRBD2 matching over 7 bases. CDR3 length: 16 residues. Germline V CDR1 and CDR2: MGHRA, YSYEKL. V was pared by 1 base and J by 2 bases, with 8 bases of the junction left unmatched. For the CDR3, the DNA is TGCGCCAGCAGCCAAGCTGCTAGCGGCCTTGCCTACGAGCAGTACTTC. This codes for CASSQAASGLAYEQYF.

As concerns this clone: Different DNA sequences within this sample yield the same CDR3. The rearrangement uses TRBV30 and TRBJ1-6, with no clear D. Germline assignment: CDR1 GTSNPN and CDR2 SVGIG (reference sequence). There are 12 residues in the CDR3. V lost 1 base and J lost 6, with 4 bases in between. The CDR3 region is CAWSAVNSPLHF. CDR3 nucleotides: TGTGCCTGGAGTGCAGTTAATTCACCCCTCCACTTT.

The genes are TRBV5-1 and TRBJ2-2; a weak D match, TRBD1 (7 bases). CDR3 length: 18 residues. V lost 4 bases and J lost 3, with 22 bases in between. Germline CDR1 SGHRS, CDR2 YFSETQ. The CDR3 DNA reads TGCGCCAGCAGCCTCCGGAGGGACAGCCTATCGGACACCGGGGAGCTGTTTTTT. Its protein product is CASSLRRDSLSDTGELFF.